This TCR beta chain originates from a study of CD8 T cells in ankylosing spondylitis. Overall study results and limits: Those disease-linked clones were CD8+; they were also relatively rare in peripheral blood. Reports of some motif variants in reactive arthritis synovial fluid and blood predate this one. Ankylosing spondylitis blood appeared to be characterized by a TCR beta motif of several highly homologous variants.

MiXCR, applied by TCRdb to the 5' RACE reads, yields one record per CDR3 protein. The sample lists approximately 520,000 distinct CDR3 sequences, roughly 5.2% occurring once. CDR3 size: 14 residues. Trimming stripped 3 bases from V and 4 bases from J, with 12 bases between. Per the germline V gene, CDR1 is DFQATT and CDR2 is SNEGSKA (reference sequence). Ten or more counts support this clonotype. Its specificity is not known. This sequence joins TRBV20-1 and TRBJ2-2, with D perhaps matching TRBD1 (5 bases). Sample: blood, either unsorted or a sorted T cell fraction (not recorded which). The TCR originated in a male donor with ankylosing spondylitis. The CDR3 coding sequence is TGCAGTGCTAGGACAGCCTCGTTCACCGGGGAGCTGTTTTTT. It is translated as CSARTASFTGELFF.